This TCR beta chain stems from a study of radiotherapy plus CTLA-4 blockade in lung cancer. Study background: Among all patients, around 19% showed objective responses, while about 34% had disease control. General observations from the study: Blood TCR clones of tumor origin expanded after radiotherapy plus ipilimumab. Reports state that early shifts in blood T cell clones, with interferon-beta, best predicted response.

Some clones are missing from TCRdb's copy, which holds only in-frame ones; the method was immunoSEQ multiplex PCR. The sample has 80,000 or so clones; 78% are singletons. A note on this clone: What it binds is not known.

V was cut by 5 bases and J by 0 bases, with 18 bases left in between. The CDR3 sequence is 17 residues long. Germline CDR1 is PRHDT and CDR2 is FYEKMQ (reference sequence). This clonotype was sampled from a human donor with non-small cell lung cancer who had a partial response to radiotherapy plus ipilimumab. Some clones in this sample may be carry-over from other donors' samples. The material sequenced was peripheral blood, taken from a patient treated with radiotherapy plus ipilimumab. The chain couples TRBV13 to TRBJ2-3, with a possible D match to TRBD2 (5 bases). DNA of the CDR3: TGTGCCAGCAGCCCGAGCTTGGCGAGGGATAGCACAGATACGCAGTATTTT. Encoded protein: CASSPSLARDSTDTQYF.